The sequence of this T cell receptor beta chain was determined in a study of identical twins. The CDR3 spans 14 residues. Looked up from germline, CDR1 is LNHNV and CDR2 is YYDKDF (reference sequence). Trimming removed 2 bases from V and 6 bases from J, with 11 bases in between. The study, taken as a whole, reports: Insertions ran lower in abundant cord blood beta clonotypes, though not in memory repertoires. Excess low generation probability was seen in twin-shared out-of-frame alpha sequences.

About this clonotype: Its antigen is not known.

Template switching created a universal primer site, and the cDNA included unique molecular identifiers. TCRdb reanalysed the 5' RACE reads using MiXCR and keeps one entry per CDR3 protein. The sample contains about 900,000 distinct CDR3 sequences, about 12% of which appear only once. A further study also used this sample, focusing on yellow fever vaccine responses in identical twins. That publication notes: Twins' vaccine T cell response reportedly gave the appearance of partial convergence and partial personalization.

This TCR was sampled from a woman aged 18-29 years in good health. The specimen was PBMCs. The rearrangement uses TRBV15 and TRBJ2-1; tentative D call: TRBD1 (5 bases). The CDR3 DNA reads as TGTGCCACCAGCAGACAGGGCTCGCCCAATGAGCAGTTCTTC. This codes for CATSRQGSPNEQFF.